A single sample is the source of the 26 T cell receptor beta chains below, sequenced in a study of glioma-infiltrating T cells. Amplification of TCR alpha and beta CDR3 regions from RNA used iRepertoire nested multiplex PCR. TCRdb re-called the multiplex PCR reads with MiXCR, one entry per CDR3 protein. The sample has about 140,000 distinct CDR3 sequences; more than 35% are singletons. The sequenced material came from glioma tissue, nonneoplastic brain tissue, or PBMCs (not recorded which). These receptors were taken from a human donor with low-grade glioma or glioblastoma, undergoing nonglioma brain surgery, or in good health (not recorded which).

The sample holds a few counts of this clonotype. This chain connects TRBV20-1 to TRBJ1-1; no firm D call. The CDR3 sequence is 13 residues long. Germline-derived CDR1 and CDR2 are DFQATT and SNEGSKA (reference sequence). Between the trimmed V and J ends, which lost 6 bases and 0 bases, there was a span of 11 bases. The CDR3 coding sequence is TGCAGTGCAGACCGAAGCCTGAACACTGAAGCTTTCTTT. It specifies CSADRSLNTEAFF.

This chain joins TRBV28 and TRBJ2-7; TRBD1 aligns across 8 bases. This CDR3 comprises 12 residues. In germline, CDR1 is MDHEN, CDR2 SYDVKM. The trim removed 7 bases at V and 3 bases at J, leaving 2 bases unmatched. The DNA of the CDR3 is TGTGCCAGCAAGACAGGGGACTACGAGCAGTACTTC. Translated, it gives CASKTGDYEQYF. Filled out from reference TRBV28 and TRBJ2-7, the complete variable domain reads DVKVTQSSRYLVKRTGEKVFLECVQDMDHENMFWYRQDPGLGLRLIYFSYDVKMKEKGDIPEGYSVSREKKERFSLILESASTNQTSMYLCASKTGDYEQYFGPGTRLTVT.

The V gene is TRBV6-1, the J gene TRBJ1-6; tentative D call: TRBD1 (6 bases). The germline V gene has CDR1 MNHNS and CDR2 SASEGT. The CDR3 spans 19 residues. Trimming shortened V by 3 bases and J by 0 bases, and 18 bases separated the two germline ends. For the CDR3, the DNA is TGTGCCAGCAGTGAGGAGGAAGACAGGATGAGCTCCTATAATTCACCCCTCCACTTT. This codes for CASSEEEDRMSSYNSPLHF.

J is TRBJ1-2 and V is TRBV24-1, with a tentative D call TRBD1 (5 bases). With 7 bases removed from V and 2 bases from J, the gap between germline ends came to 10 bases. The CDR3 extends over 13 amino acids. In germline, CDR1 is KGHDR, CDR2 SFDVKD. Here the CDR3 reads CATSRDGNYGYTF. The CDR3 region has the DNA TGTGCCACCAGCCGGGACGGGAACTATGGCTACACCTTC.

In its sample, this clonotype was seen a few times. The V and J genes are TRBV7-2 and TRBJ1-1, with D hard to call. The V gene lost 1 base and the J gene lost 1 base, with 7 bases spanning the gap. The CDR3 runs to 14 residues. In germline, CDR1 is SGHTA, CDR2 FQGNSA. This CDR3 reads CASSLVMSNTEAFF. CDR3 bases: TGTGCCAGCAGCTTAGTTATGTCGAACACTGAAGCTTTCTTT.

This clonotype was picked up a small number of times. This rearrangement joins TRBV3-1 to TRBJ1-3, with TRBD1 as a possible D gene (5 bases). The germline V gene encodes CDR1 LGHDT and CDR2 YNNKEL (reference sequence). Trimming pared 0 bases from V and 0 bases from J, leaving 9 bases between. This CDR3 region has 16 residues. The CDR3 protein is CASSQEGGGSGNTIYF. DNA for the CDR3: TGTGCCAGCAGCCAAGAAGGCGGGGGCTCTGGAAACACCATATATTTT.

This chain uses TRBV7-2 with TRBJ2-4; a possible D gene is TRBD1 (5 bases). The CDR3 is 14 amino acids. The V end was cut by 1 base, the J end by 7 bases, with 11 bases between. From germline, CDR1 is SGHTA and CDR2 FQGNSA. CDR3 coding DNA: TGTGCCAGCAGCTTAGAAGTCTACAGGAACATTCAGTACTTC. It is translated as CASSLEVYRNIQYF. The full variable domain, completed using reference TRBV7-2 and TRBJ2-4, is GAGVSQSPSNKVTEKGKDVELRCDPISGHTALYWYRQSLGQGLEFLIYFQGNSAPDKSGLPSDRFSAERTGGSVSTLTIQRTQQEDSAVYLCASSLEVYRNIQYFGAGTRLSVL.

Only a few counts were recorded for this clonotype. V and J are TRBV20-1 and TRBJ2-5; D gene ambiguous. Germline assignment: CDR1 DFQATT and CDR2 SNEGSKA (reference sequence). Trimming cost V 0 bases and J 5 bases, with 7 bases left between them. This CDR3 comprises 12 residues. The CDR3 reads CSARDSAETQYF. Written as DNA, the CDR3 is TGCAGTGCTAGAGATTCAGCGGAGACCCAGTACTTC.

This chain connects TRBV28 to TRBJ1-1; 10 nucleotides match TRBD1. In germline, CDR1 is MDHEN, CDR2 SYDVKM. Trimming cost V 4 bases and J 2 bases; bases outside gene matches: 7. The CDR3 length is 16 residues. The CDR3 coding sequence is TGTGCCAGCAGTTATGGACAGGGGGGATTAAACACTGAAGCTTTCTTT. This codes for CASSYGQGGLNTEAFF.

This clonotype was seen more than once but under ten times. The chain combines TRBV12-3 or TRBV12-4 with TRBJ2-5; a weak D match, TRBD2 (6 bases). Trimming took off 1 base at V and 0 bases at J, with 18 bases between the two ends. The CDR3 has 18 residues. The CDR3 nucleotides are TGTGCCAGCAGTTTAGGTCCTCATAGACGGAGGGACCAAGAGACCCAGTACTTC. As protein: CASSLGPHRRRDQETQYF.

V usage is TRBV20-1 and J usage is TRBJ2-3; 8 nucleotides match TRBD2. The CDR3 length is 15 residues. Germline CDR1 is DFQATT and CDR2 is SNEGSKA (reference sequence). J gave up 5 bases and V 6 bases, and 13 bases lay outside the gene matches. In nucleotides, the CDR3 is TGCAGTGCCACCCGGCGGGGGGCTGTTTTAGATACGCAGTATTTT. Protein sequence: CSATRRGAVLDTQYF.

Remarks on this clonotype: A read error may account for a junction end that differs from germline. The rearrangement uses TRBV7-8 and TRBJ2-7; 8 bases map to TRBD1. Germline lookup yields CDR1 SGHVS and CDR2 FQNEAQ. The CDR3 length is 14 residues. Here the CDR3 DNA reads TGTGCCAGCAGCTTGAACAGGGGGAGATACGAGAAGTACTTC. This encodes CASSLNRGRYEKYF.

This clonotype was counted a few times. The chain uses TRBV7-2 and TRBJ1-5; 10 nucleotides line up with TRBD1. Trimming removed 5 bases from V and 4 bases from J; junction bases left unmatched: 11. CDR1 and CDR2 from the germline V gene are SGHTA and FQGNSA. This CDR3 contains 17 residues. The CDR3 DNA follows: TGTGCCAGCAGCCAAGTCCGGGACAGGGGTTGGAATCAGCCCCAGCATTTT. It translates to CASSQVRDRGWNQPQHF.

This clonotype was recorded a few times. This chain joins TRBV20-1 and TRBJ2-1; 11 bases agree with TRBD2. The J segment lost 8 bases and the V segment lost 4 bases, leaving 4 bases of the junction unmatched. Germline V gene data show CDR1 as DFQATT and CDR2 as SNEGSKA (reference sequence). This CDR3 region has 13 residues. The chain's CDR3 is CSAIAGGRYEQFF. DNA of the CDR3: TGCAGTGCTATAGCGGGGGGGCGCTATGAGCAGTTCTTC.

On this clonotype itself: A much larger clone is a single base away; this may be a read error. The V call is TRBV20-1, the J call TRBJ1-1; 7 bases agree with TRBD1. The CDR3 runs 15 residues. V shed 1 base and J 0 bases; nucleotides not matched to a gene: 5. The germline V gene has CDR1 DFQATT and CDR2 SNEGSKA (reference sequence). CDR3 sequence (DNA): TGCAGTGCTAGAGCAAGCGGGACAGTGAACACTGAAGCTTTCTTT. Protein: CSARASGTVNTEAFF.

This clonotype has just a few counts. This sequence joins TRBV7-2 and TRBJ1-1; D is uncertain. Trimming took off 3 bases at V and 1 base at J, with 6 bases between the two ends. The CDR3 covers 13 residues. Germline CDR1 is SGHTA and CDR2 is FQGNSA. CDR3 DNA sequence: TGTGCCAGCAGCTTTTCAGGGAACACTGAAGCTTTCTTT. Amino acids: CASSFSGNTEAFF.

This chain joins TRBV5-1 and TRBJ2-7; D gene ambiguous. Germline V gives CDR1 SGHRS, CDR2 YFSETQ. The ends were cut back, 2 bases at V and 2 bases at J, with 17 bases in the middle. The CDR3 is 16 residues long. In DNA form, the CDR3 reads TGCGCCAGCAGCTTTAGGTTGTCGGCAGGAACCTACGAGCAGTACTTC. Amino acids: CASSFRLSAGTYEQYF. The variable domain in full, completed from reference TRBV5-1 and TRBJ2-7, reads KAGVTQTPRYLIKTRGQQVTLSCSPISGHRSVSWYQQTPGQGLQFLFEYFSETQRNKGNFPGRFSGRQFSNSRSEMNVSTLELGDSALYLCASSFRLSAGTYEQYFGPGTRLTVT.

The V and J genes are TRBV6-1 and TRBJ2-1; D remains unclear. CDR3 length equals 15 residues. Germline V gene sequence: CDR1 MNHNS, CDR2 SASEGT. V lost 2 bases and J 8 bases, leaving 16 bases between the germline ends. The CDR3 protein is CASSERVGYVDEQFF. The DNA of the CDR3 is TGTGCCAGCAGTGAACGAGTGGGATATGTGGATGAGCAGTTCTTC.

As for this clonotype: The germline gene is not matched at one end of the junction; a read error may be the cause. The V gene is TRBV20-1, the J gene TRBJ1-1; TRBD1 matches at 8 bases. Germline V CDR1 and CDR2: DFQATT, SNEGSKA (reference sequence). The CDR3 spans 15 residues. In nucleotides, the CDR3 is TGCAGTGCTAGAGATAGGGACAGGTGGAACACTGAAGCTTTATTT. This encodes CSARDRDRWNTEALF.

The J gene is TRBJ2-2, the V gene TRBV7-3; D ambiguous. The CDR3 has 16 amino acids. Germline V gene lookup returns CDR1 SGHTA and CDR2 FQGTGA. V was cut by 1 base and J by 2 bases, with 11 bases left in between. The CDR3 DNA is TGTGCCAGCAGCTTAAATCCAAAACCTAACACCGGGGAGCTGTTTTTT. It specifies CASSLNPKPNTGELFF.

This clonotype was seen only a few times. This chain links TRBV27 with TRBJ1-2; no definite D call. V shed 5 bases and J shed 5 bases, with 12 bases lying between them. This CDR3 is 13 amino acids long. Germline-derived CDR1 and CDR2 are MNHEY and SMNVEV (reference sequence). The CDR3 is CASSGLGIYGYTF. The CDR3 coding sequence is TGTGCCAGCAGTGGCCTGGGGATATATGGCTACACCTTC.

This clonotype has more than one count but fewer than ten. The chain joins TRBV12-3 or TRBV12-4 to TRBJ2-5; possibly TRBD2 for D (5 bases). There are 13 residues in the CDR3. Deletions cut 3 bases from V and 2 bases from J, with 7 bases between. As DNA, the CDR3 is TGTGCCAGCAGTTTTTCGGGGCAAGAGACCCAGTACTTC. This translates into CASSFSGQETQYF.

The J gene is TRBJ1-4, the V gene TRBV28; 8 nucleotides align to TRBD1. Trimming at V came to 4 bases and at J to 6 bases, leaving 4 bases not matched to a gene. CDR1 is MDHEN and CDR2 is SYDVKM in the germline V gene. The CDR3 contains 14 residues. CDR3 amino acids: CASSSGGSDEKLFF. CDR3 nucleotide sequence: TGTGCCAGCAGTTCAGGGGGCTCGGATGAAAAACTGTTTTTT. Supplemented by reference TRBV28 and TRBJ1-4, the full variable domain reads DVKVTQSSRYLVKRTGEKVFLECVQDMDHENMFWYRQDPGLGLRLIYFSYDVKMKEKGDIPEGYSVSREKKERFSLILESASTNQTSMYLCASSSGGSDEKLFFGSGTQLSVL.

This clonotype was detected a few times. CDR3 in amino acids: CAGGQAWTEAFF. In DNA form, the CDR3 reads TGTGCCGGGGGACAGGCCTGGACTGAAGCTTTCTTT. V and J are TRBV6-1 and TRBJ1-1, with 8 bases identical to TRBD1. The germline V gene has CDR1 MNHNS and CDR2 SASEGT. J lost 5 bases, V lost 11 bases, and 7 bases had no gene match. This CDR3 contains 12 residues.

This rearrangement joins TRBV7-9 to TRBJ2-1; the match to TRBD2 covers 9 bases. In germline, CDR1 is SEHNR, CDR2 FQNEAQ (reference sequence). V gave up 5 bases and J gave up 2 bases; unmatched junction bases: 4. This CDR3 spans 15 amino acids. The DNA of the CDR3 is TGTGCCAGCAGCAGACTAGCGGACCCCTACAATGAGCAGTTCTTC. It is translated as CASSRLADPYNEQFF.

This clonotype was seen only once. This may be a read error, as it is one base from a much larger clone. The chain joins TRBV12-3 or TRBV12-4 to TRBJ1-1; no clear D. Trimming shortened V by 5 bases and J by 1 base, and 8 bases separated the two germline ends. The CDR3 spans 13 residues. The DNA for the CDR3 is TGTGCCAGCAGTCGGGCGGGGAACACTGAAGCTTTCTTT. Protein: CASSRAGNTEAFF.